The clone carrying this T cell receptor (beta chain) was counted a single time. Sequenced by immunoSEQ multiplex PCR; TCRdb stores in-frame clones only, minus some. Among 400,000 or so clones listed, about 87% were seen once. The CDR3 runs to 14 residues. From germline, CDR1 is KGHDR and CDR2 SFDVKD. V lost 6 bases to trimming and J lost 0 bases, with 9 bases between them. The sample belongs to a study of blood T cell repertoires in COVID-19. Study background: T cells, B-cell-depleted T cells, or PBMCs provided the cDNA or gDNA that served as material.

The J gene is TRBJ2-3, the V gene TRBV24-1, with TRBD2 as a possible D gene (5 bases). The sequence came from a man aged 40-49 years in a cohort exposed to, infected with or recovered from COVID-19 (not recorded which). Material: PBMCs or T cells enriched from blood (not recorded which). The CDR3 DNA follows: TGTGCCACCAGTAATCGGGAAAGCACAGATACGCAGTATTTT. Protein: CATSNRESTDTQYF.